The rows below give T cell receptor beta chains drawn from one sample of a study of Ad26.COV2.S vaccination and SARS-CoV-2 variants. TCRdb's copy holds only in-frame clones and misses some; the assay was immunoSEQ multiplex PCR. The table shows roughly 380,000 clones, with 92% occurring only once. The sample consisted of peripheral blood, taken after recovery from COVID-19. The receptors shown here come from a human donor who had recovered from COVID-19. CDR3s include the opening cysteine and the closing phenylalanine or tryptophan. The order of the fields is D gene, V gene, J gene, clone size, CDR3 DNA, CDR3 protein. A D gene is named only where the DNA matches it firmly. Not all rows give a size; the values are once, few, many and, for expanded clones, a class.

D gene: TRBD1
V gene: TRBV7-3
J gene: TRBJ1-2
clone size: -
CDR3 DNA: TGTGCCAGCAGCTTAGTAGCAGGGGGCTATGGCTACACCTTC
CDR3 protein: CASSLVAGGYGYTF

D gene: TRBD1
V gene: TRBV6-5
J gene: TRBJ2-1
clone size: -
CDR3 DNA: TGTGCCAGCAGCTTGGTGGACAGGGGCTACAATGAGCAGTTCTTC
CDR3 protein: CASSLVDRGYNEQFF

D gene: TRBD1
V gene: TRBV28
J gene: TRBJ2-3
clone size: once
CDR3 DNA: TGTGCCAGCAGTTTATCCGACAGGGTAACAGATACGCAGTATTTT
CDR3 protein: CASSLSDRVTDTQYF

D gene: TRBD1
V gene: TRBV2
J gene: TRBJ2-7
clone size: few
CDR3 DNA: TGTGCCAGCAGCCAGGGACAGGTGATGGCCTACGAGCAGTACTTC
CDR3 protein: CASSQGQVMAYEQYF

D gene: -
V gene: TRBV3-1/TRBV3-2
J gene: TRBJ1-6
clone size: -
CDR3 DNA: TGTGCCAGCAGCCGATACGGGACCGAGATTGGTAATTCACCCCTCCACTTT
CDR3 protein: CASSRYGTEIGNSPLHF

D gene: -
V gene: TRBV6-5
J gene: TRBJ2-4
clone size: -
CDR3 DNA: TGTGCCAGCGGGGACCCCCTGCGAAACATTCAGTACTTC
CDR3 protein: CASGDPLRNIQYF

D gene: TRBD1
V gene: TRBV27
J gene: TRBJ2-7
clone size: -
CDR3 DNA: TGTGCCAGCAGTTTATCTGGGACAGGGCAGTACGAGCAGTACTTC
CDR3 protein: CASSLSGTGQYEQYF

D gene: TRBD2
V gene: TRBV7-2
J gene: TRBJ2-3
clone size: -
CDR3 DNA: TGTGCCAGCAGCTTAGGTGGACTAGCGGCCACAGATACGCAGTATTTT
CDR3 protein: CASSLGGLAATDTQYF

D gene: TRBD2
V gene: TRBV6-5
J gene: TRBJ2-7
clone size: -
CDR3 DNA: TGTGCCAGCAGGGAGACTAGCGCCAGCTCCTACGAGCAGTACTTC
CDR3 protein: CASRETSASSYEQYF

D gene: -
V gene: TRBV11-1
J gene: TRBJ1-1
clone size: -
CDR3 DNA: TGTGCCAGCAGCACCCGAGGGGGGCCTTTTACGGAGGCTTTCTTT
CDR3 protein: CASSTRGGPFTEAFF

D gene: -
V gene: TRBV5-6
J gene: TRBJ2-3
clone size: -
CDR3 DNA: TGTGCCAGCAGCCCCTCGGTTGGACCGAGCACAGATACGCAGTATTTT
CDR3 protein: CASSPSVGPSTDTQYF

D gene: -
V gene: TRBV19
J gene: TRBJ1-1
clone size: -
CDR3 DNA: TGTGCCAGCCTTTCCGGGAGGGACTCGAACACTGAAGCTTTCTTT
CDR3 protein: CASLSGRDSNTEAFF